This T cell receptor beta chain was sequenced for a study of blood T cell repertoires in COVID-19. About the study: From the United States, Italy and Spain came samples of acute and convalescent COVID-19. T cells, B-cell-depleted T cells, or PBMCs supplied cDNA or gDNA.

Authors' analysis steps: Amplification of reference gene primers was used by the study to estimate nucleated cell counts. Profiled with immunoSEQ multiplex PCR; TCRdb holds only in-frame clones, not every one. V and J calls and clone size are copied from that table; D and trimming were computed from the DNA. Of fewer than 55,000 clones in the sample, 75% to 85% were seen once. Germline CDR1 SNHLY, CDR2 FYNNEI. This CDR3 contains 15 residues. Losses at the gene ends were 2 bases for V and 7 bases for J; bases not matched to a gene: 7. The chain employs TRBV2 and TRBJ1-5, with 8 bases fitting TRBD1. This clonotype was obtained from a human donor with acute or convalescent COVID-19. The donor label of this sample is uncertain. Sequenced sample: peripheral blood. CDR3 coding DNA: TGTGCCAGCAGTGAAACAGGGGGATCGTACCAGCCCCAGCATTTT. Translating gives CASSETGGSYQPQHF.